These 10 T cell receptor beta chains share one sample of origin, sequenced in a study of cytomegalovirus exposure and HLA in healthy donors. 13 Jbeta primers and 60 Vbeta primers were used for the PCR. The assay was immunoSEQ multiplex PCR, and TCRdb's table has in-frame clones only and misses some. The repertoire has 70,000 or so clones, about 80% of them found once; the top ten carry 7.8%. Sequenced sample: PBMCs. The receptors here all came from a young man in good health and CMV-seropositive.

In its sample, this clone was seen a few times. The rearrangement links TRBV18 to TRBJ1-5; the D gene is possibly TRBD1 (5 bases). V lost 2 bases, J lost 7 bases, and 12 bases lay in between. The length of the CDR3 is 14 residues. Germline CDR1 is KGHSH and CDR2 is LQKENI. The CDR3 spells CASSPSRAEQPQHF. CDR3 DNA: TGTGCCAGCTCACCAAGCAGGGCGGAACAGCCCCAGCATTTT.

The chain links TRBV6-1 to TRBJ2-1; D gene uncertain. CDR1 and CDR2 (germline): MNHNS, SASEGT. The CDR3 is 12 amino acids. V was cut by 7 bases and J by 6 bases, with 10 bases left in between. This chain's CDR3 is CASKTTSNEQFF. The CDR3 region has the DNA TGTGCCAGCAAGACAACGTCCAATGAGCAGTTCTTC.

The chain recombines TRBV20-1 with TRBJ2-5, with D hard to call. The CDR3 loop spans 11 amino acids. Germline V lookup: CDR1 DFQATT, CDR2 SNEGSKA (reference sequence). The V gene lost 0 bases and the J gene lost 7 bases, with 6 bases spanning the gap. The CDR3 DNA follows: TGCAGTGCTAGAGAATCCGGGACCCAGTACTTC. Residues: CSARESGTQYF.

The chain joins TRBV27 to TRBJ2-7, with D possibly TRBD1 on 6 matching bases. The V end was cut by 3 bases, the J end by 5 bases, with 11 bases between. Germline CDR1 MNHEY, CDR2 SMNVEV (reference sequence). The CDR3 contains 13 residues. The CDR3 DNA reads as TGTGCCAGCAGTTTGGGCCAGGGGCACGAGCAGTACTTC. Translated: CASSLGQGHEQYF.

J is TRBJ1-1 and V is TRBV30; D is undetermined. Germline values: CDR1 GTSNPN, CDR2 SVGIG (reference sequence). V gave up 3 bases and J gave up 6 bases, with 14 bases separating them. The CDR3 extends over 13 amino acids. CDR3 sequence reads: CAWRLEVVAEAFF. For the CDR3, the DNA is TGTGCCTGGAGACTCGAAGTGGTGGCTGAAGCTTTCTTT. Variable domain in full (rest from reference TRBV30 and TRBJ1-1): SQTIHQWPATLVQPVGSPLSLECTVEGTSNPNLYWYRQAAGRGLQLLFYSVGIGQISSEVPQNLSASRPQDRQFILSSKKLLLSDSGFYLCAWRLEVVAEAFFGQGTRLTVV.

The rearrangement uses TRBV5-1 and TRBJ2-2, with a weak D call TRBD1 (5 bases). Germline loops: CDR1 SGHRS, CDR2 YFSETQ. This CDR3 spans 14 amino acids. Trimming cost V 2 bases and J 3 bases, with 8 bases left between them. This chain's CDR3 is CASSFQGYTGELFF. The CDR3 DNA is TGCGCCAGCAGCTTCCAGGGCTACACCGGGGAGCTGTTTTTT.

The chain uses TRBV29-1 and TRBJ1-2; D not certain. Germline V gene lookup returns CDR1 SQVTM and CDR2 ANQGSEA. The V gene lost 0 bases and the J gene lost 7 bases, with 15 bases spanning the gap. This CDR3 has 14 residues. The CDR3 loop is CSVEERGRVPGYTF. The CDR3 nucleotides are TGCAGCGTTGAAGAGAGAGGGCGAGTCCCTGGCTACACCTTC.

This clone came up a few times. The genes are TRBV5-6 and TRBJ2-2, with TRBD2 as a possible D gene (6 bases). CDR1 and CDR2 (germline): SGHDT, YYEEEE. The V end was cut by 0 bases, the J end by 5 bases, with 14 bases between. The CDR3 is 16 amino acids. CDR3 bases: TGTGCCAGCAGCTTGGAAGGGGCGGGGTGGACCGGGGAGCTGTTTTTT. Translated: CASSLEGAGWTGELFF.

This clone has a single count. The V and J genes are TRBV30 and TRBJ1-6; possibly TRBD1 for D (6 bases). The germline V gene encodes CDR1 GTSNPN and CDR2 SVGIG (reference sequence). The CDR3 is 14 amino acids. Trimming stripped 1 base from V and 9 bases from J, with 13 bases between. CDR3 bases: TGTGCCTGGAGTGCCTCTTTAGGGGGTTCACCCCTCCACTTT. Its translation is CAWSASLGGSPLHF. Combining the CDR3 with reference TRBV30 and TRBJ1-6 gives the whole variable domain SQTIHQWPATLVQPVGSPLSLECTVEGTSNPNLYWYRQAAGRGLQLLFYSVGIGQISSEVPQNLSASRPQDRQFILSSKKLLLSDSGFYLCAWSASLGGSPLHFGNGTRLTVT.

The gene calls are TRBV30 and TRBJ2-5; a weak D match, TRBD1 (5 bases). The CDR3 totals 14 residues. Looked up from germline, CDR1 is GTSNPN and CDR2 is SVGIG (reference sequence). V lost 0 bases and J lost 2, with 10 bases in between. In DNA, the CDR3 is TGTGCCTGGAGTGTACTGGGGCAGCAAGAGACCCAGTACTTC. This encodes CAWSVLGQQETQYF.